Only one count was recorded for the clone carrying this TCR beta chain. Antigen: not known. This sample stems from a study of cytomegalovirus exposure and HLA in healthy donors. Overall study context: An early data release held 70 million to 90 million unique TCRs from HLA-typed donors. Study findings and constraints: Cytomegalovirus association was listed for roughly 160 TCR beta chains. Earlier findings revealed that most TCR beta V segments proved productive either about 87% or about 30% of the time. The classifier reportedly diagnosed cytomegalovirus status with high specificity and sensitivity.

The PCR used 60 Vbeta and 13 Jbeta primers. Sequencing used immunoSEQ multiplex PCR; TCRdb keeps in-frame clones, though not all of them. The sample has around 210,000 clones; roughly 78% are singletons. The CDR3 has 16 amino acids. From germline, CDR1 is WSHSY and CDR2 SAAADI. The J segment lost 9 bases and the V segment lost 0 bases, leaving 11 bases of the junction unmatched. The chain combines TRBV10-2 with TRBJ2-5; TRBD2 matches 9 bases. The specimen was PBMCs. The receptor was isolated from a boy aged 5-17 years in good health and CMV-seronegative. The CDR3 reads CASSESRSGGYSAQYF. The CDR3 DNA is TGCGCCAGCAGTGAGTCTAGGAGCGGGGGGTACTCCGCCCAGTACTTC.